Sequencing of this T cell receptor (beta chain) was carried out in a study of human T cells and chemical hapten exposure. Study-level findings and limits: The study found that DPC sensitization did not change TCRs above 1 in 1000 frequency.

MiXCR, run by TCRdb on the RACE reads, gives a single entry per CDR3 protein. The table has under 40,000 distinct CDR3 sequences, over 5.5% seen once. Specified time point: patch test 1, 2 weeks after DPC sensitization. Noted treatment: therapeutic diphenylcyclopropenone sensitization with weekly scalp DPC. The starting material, unfractionated whole blood, was used for total RNA extraction. As regards this clonotype: Antigen: not known.

The sample was whole blood, taken in connection with sensitization to the hapten diphenylcyclopropenone (DPC). The TCR comes from a woman between 25 and 40 years old with alopecia areata. Some clones in this sample may be carry-over from other donors' samples.

In DNA, the CDR3 is TGTGCCAGCAGCCCAACTCTAGGGGCTGGCTCTGGGGCCAACGTCCTGACTTTC. Its protein product is CASSPTLGAGSGANVLTF. The rearrangement joins TRBV6-5 to TRBJ2-6; TRBD1 is a possible D gene (5 bases). The CDR3 runs 18 residues. Between the trimmed V and J ends, which lost 6 bases and 0 bases, there was a span of 18 bases. Germline loops: CDR1 MNHEY, CDR2 SVGAGI.